This TCR beta chain emerged from a study of T cells after yellow fever vaccination. Study as a whole: Preparation of fractions with low cell numbers was performed using SMART-Seq v4 Ultra Low Input. Points from the study as a whole: Researchers noted that a small share of clonotypes showed up in both CD4 and CD8 compartments. Clones from primary vaccination mostly reappeared after the booster (less than 98% CD4, approximately 91% CD8).

The CDR3 sequence is 15 residues long. With 6 bases removed from V and 5 bases from J, the gap between germline ends came to 16 bases. Germline assignment: CDR1 MNHEY and CDR2 SVGEGT. With respect to this clonotype: Its antigen is unknown.

Making TCR cDNA involved 5'RACE template switching, which added UMIs and a universal primer site. MiXCR, run by TCRdb on the 5' RACE reads, gives a single entry per CDR3 protein. The sample has under 550,000 distinct CDR3 sequences, 20% to 25% seen once. This chain connects TRBV6-2 or TRBV6-3 to TRBJ1-4; D not certain. The sequenced sample was PBMCs, obtained roughly 20 days after the first yellow fever vaccination. The TCR originated in a man between 18 and 29 years old who received the YFV17D yellow fever vaccine. Written as DNA, the CDR3 is TGTGCCAGCAGCCTGCCGCCAGCCCTCAATGAAAAACTGTTTTTT. Amino acid sequence: CASSLPPALNEKLFF.